This T cell receptor beta chain emerged from a study of T cells in Graves' hyperthyroidism and ophthalmopathy. Diagnosis rested on symptoms, serum thyroxine and TRAb, thyroid ultrasound, and orbital computed tomography. The CDR3 runs 14 residues. V lost 2 bases and J lost 6, with 11 bases in between. Per germline, CDR1 MDHEN and CDR2 SYDVKM. Study conclusions and caveats: Blood shared most expanded thyroid clonotypes above 0.001. A model of 13 V-J features distinguished ophthalmopathy from stable hyperthyroidism.

Amplification of TCR beta CDR3 regions used RNA as the template. First-round RT-PCR targeting the TCR CDR3 was performed with the HTBI primer set. TCRdb called the multiplex PCR reads again in MiXCR, with one record for every CDR3 protein. Seen here are more than 500,000 distinct CDR3 sequences, roughly 15% observed once, and the top ten hold about 29%. This clonotype has at least ten counts. Antigen: not known. The TCR sequence derives from a young woman with Graves' ophthalmopathy. The chain has TRBV28 and TRBJ1-5; TRBD1 is a possible D gene (5 bases). Sequenced input: blood. In DNA form, the CDR3 reads TGTGCCAGCAGTTTAGACAGTTTCAGTCAGCCCCAGCATTTT. It is translated as CASSLDSFSQPQHF.